The clone carrying this T cell receptor (beta chain) was counted between two and nine times. Using immunoSEQ multiplex PCR, the repertoire was profiled, and TCRdb retains in-frame clones only, with some absent. This sample yields a few hundred thousand clones, of which less than 90% are seen a single time; about 4.9% belongs to the top ten. The data stem from a study of blood T cell repertoires in COVID-19. Overall study: PBMCs, B-cell-depleted T cells, or T cells were the source of the cDNA or gDNA that made up the material.

The origin of this receptor is a woman in her forties or fifties who had recovered from COVID-19. Sample: PBMCs or T cells enriched from blood (not recorded which).

The CDR3 DNA sequence: TGTGCCACCAGCAGAGGGGACAGGGGGGAAGATACGCAGTATTTT. Translating gives CATSRGDRGEDTQYF. This chain connects TRBV15 to TRBJ2-3; 11 bases fit TRBD1. J lost 5 bases, V lost 1 base, and 2 bases had no gene match. The length of the CDR3 is 15 residues. Germline values: CDR1 LNHNV, CDR2 YYDKDF (reference sequence). Together with reference TRBV15 and TRBJ2-3, the CDR3 gives the full variable domain: DAMVIQNPRYQVTQFGKPVTLSCSQTLNHNVMYWYQQKSSQAPKLLFHYYDKDFNNEADTPDNFQSRRPNTSFCFLDIRSPGLGDTAMYLCATSRGDRGEDTQYFGPGTRLTVL.